This T cell receptor beta chain came from a study of T cell responses to AZD1222 COVID-19 vaccine. CDR1 and CDR2 from the germline V gene are SGHKS and YYEKEE (reference sequence). J was trimmed by 6 bases and V by 1 base; bases with no gene match: 7. This CDR3 spans 15 amino acids. About this clone: Its antigen is not identified.

The data were produced by immunoSEQ multiplex PCR, yet TCRdb's version contains in-frame clones alone and is incomplete. The top ten clones hold 2.5% to 3.5% of a sample with about 140,000 clones, 88% of them seen once. Study-level results: Among those given AZD1222, only six were seropositive at baseline. Possibly, clonal diversity was underestimated; donors were largely white British and included more females.

The receptor comes from an adult who received the AZD1222 COVID-19 vaccine. The chain uses TRBV5-5 and TRBJ1-1, with 9 bases identical to TRBD1. This specimen was peripheral blood, taken 28 days after the second AZD1222 dose. CDR3 nucleotide sequence: TGTGCCAGCAGCTTGCCAGACAGGGGGGGTTCTGAAGCTTTCTTT. Amino acid sequence: CASSLPDRGGSEAFF.